This T cell receptor beta chain was documented in a study of CD8 T cells in Susac syndrome. V lost 3 bases, J lost 4 bases, and 9 bases lay in between. The CDR3 spans 13 residues. The germline gives CDR1 LGHNA, CDR2 YNFKEQ. With random hexamers, reverse transcription was performed on about 0.5 to 1 ug of RNA. TCRdb reprocessed the immunoSEQ multiplex PCR reads with MiXCR, giving one entry per CDR3 protein. The sample includes around 130,000 distinct CDR3 sequences, 75% to 90% of them seen just once. Sequenced input: CD8+ T cells from PBMCs. This receptor was taken from a human donor with multiple sclerosis. The rearrangement uses TRBV4-2 and TRBJ1-1; perhaps TRBD1 as D (6 bases). CDR3 region: CASSQEGGTEAFF. The CDR3 DNA follows: TGTGCCAGCAGCCAGGAGGGGGGCACTGAAGCTTTCTTT.